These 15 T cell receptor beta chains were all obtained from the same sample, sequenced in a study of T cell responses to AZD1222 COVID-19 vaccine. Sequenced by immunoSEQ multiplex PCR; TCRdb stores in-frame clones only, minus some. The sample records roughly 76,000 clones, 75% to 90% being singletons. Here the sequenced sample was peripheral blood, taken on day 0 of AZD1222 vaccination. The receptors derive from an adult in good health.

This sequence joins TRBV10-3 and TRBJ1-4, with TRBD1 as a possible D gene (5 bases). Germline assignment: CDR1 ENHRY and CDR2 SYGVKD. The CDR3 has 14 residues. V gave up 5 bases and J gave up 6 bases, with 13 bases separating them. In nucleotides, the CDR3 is TGTGCCATCAGTCCGGACCGAGGGGATGAAAAACTGTTTTTT. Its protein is CAISPDRGDEKLFF.

The CDR3 protein is CASSITGGLQPQHF. The CDR3, as DNA: TGTGCCAGCAGTATTACAGGGGGCCTTCAGCCCCAGCATTTT. This chain joins TRBV27 and TRBJ1-5; 9 nucleotides line up with TRBD1. Germline V lookup: CDR1 MNHEY, CDR2 SMNVEV (reference sequence). The V gene end was trimmed by 5 bases and the J gene end by 6 bases; junction bases not matched to a gene: 5. CDR3 length: 14 residues.

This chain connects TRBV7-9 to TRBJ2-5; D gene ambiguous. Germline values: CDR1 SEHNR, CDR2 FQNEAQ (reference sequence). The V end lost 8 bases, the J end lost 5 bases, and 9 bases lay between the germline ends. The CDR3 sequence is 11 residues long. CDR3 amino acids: CASGLGETQYF. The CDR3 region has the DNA TGTGCCAGCGGTTTAGGGGAGACCCAGTACTTC.

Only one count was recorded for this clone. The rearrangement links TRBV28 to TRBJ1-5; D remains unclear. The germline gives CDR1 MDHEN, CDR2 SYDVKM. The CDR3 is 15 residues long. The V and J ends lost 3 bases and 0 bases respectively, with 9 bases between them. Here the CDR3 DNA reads TGTGCCAGCAGTTTGACACTATATAGCAATCAGCCCCAGCATTTT. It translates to CASSLTLYSNQPQHF.

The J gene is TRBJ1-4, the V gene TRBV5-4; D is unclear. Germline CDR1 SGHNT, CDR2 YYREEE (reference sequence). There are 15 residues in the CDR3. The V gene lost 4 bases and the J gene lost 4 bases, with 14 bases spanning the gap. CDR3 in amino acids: CASSPNLIHNEKLFF. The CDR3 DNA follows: TGTGCCAGCAGCCCGAACCTGATTCATAATGAAAAACTGTTTTTT.

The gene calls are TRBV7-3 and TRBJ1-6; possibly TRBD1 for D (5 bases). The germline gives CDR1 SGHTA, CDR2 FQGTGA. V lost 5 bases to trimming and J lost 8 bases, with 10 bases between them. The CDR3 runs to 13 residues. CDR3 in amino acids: CASSPGTDSPLHF. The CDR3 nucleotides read TGTGCCAGCAGCCCGGGGACTGATTCACCCCTCCACTTT.

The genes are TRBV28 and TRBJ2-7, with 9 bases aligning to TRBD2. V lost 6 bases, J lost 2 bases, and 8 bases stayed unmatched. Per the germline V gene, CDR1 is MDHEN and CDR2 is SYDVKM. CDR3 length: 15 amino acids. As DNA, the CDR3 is TGTGCCAGCAGCGATCTACTAGCGGGCACCTACGAGCAGTACTTC. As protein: CASSDLLAGTYEQYF.

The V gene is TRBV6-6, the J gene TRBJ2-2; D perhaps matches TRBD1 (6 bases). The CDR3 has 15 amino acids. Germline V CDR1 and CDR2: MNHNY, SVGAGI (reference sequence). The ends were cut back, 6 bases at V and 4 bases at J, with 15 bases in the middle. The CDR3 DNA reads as TGTGCCAGCAGCTACCCACAGGGAACCACCGGGGAGCTGTTTTTT. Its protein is CASSYPQGTTGELFF.

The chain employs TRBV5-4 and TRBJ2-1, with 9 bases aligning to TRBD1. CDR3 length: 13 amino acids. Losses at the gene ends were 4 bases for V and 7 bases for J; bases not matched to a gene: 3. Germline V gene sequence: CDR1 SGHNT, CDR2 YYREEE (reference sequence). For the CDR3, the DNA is TGTGCCAGCAGCATAGGGACAGGGAATGAGCAGTTCTTC. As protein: CASSIGTGNEQFF. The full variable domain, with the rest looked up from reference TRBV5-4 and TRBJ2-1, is ETGVTQSPTHLIKTRGQQVTLRCSSQSGHNTVSWYQQALGQGPQFIFQYYREEENGRGNFPPRFSGLQFPNYSSELNVNALELDDSALYLCASSIGTGNEQFFGPGTRLTVL.

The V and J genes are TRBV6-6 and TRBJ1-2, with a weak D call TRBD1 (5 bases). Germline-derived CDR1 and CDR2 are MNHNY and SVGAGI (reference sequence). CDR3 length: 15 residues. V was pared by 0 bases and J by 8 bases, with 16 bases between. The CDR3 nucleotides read TGTGCCAGCAGTTACTCCGAAGTTGCGGGGCAGGGCTACACCTTC. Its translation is CASSYSEVAGQGYTF.

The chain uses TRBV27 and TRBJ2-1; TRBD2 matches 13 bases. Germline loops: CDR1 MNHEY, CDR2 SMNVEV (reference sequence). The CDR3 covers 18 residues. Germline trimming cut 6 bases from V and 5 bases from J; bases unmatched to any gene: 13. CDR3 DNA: TGTGCCAGCAGAAAGACGGGAGGACTAGCGGGAGCCAACAATGAGCAGTTCTTC. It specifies CASRKTGGLAGANNEQFF.

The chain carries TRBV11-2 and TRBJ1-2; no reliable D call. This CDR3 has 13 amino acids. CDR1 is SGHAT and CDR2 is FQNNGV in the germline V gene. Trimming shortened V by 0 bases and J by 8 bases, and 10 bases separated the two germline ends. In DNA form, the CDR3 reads TGTGCCAGCAGCTTAGAGCACGGCCTAGGCTACACCTTC. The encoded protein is CASSLEHGLGYTF.

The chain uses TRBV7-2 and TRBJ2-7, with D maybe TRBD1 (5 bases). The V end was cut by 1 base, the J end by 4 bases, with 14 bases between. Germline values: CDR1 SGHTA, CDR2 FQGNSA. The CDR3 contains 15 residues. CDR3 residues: CASSLGTGPGYEQYF. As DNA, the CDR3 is TGTGCCAGCAGCTTAGGCACAGGACCTGGGTACGAGCAGTACTTC.

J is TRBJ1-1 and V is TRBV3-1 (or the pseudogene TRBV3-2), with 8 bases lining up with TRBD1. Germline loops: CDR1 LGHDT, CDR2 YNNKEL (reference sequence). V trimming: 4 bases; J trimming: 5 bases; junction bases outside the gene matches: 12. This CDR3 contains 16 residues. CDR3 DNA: TGTGCCAGCAGCCCCAGCCTACAGGGGGTGAGGACTGAAGCTTTCTTT. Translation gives CASSPSLQGVRTEAFF.

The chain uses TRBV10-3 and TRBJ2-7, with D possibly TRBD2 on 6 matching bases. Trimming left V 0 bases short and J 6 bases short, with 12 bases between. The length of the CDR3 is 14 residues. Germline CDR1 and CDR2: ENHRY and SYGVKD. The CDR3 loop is CAISESPGVSEQYF. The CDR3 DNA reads TGTGCCATCAGTGAGTCGCCGGGAGTAAGCGAGCAGTACTTC.